Below are 12 T cell receptor beta chains sequenced from a single sample in a study of shared clonotypes between healthy human individuals. Clones were sequenced by immunoSEQ multiplex PCR, and TCRdb holds only the in-frame ones, with some missing. Among around 2.3 million clones listed, under 97% were seen once. The material sequenced was naive CD4+ T cells sorted from blood. Regarding subset: CD45RA+ positively selected. Receptors originate from a man younger than 30 in good health.

The V and J genes are TRBV19 and TRBJ2-1; possible D gene TRBD1, 6 bases. Trimming took 6 bases from V and 2 from J, leaving 11 bases between them. The CDR3 runs to 14 residues. Germline-derived CDR1 and CDR2 are LNHDA and SQIVND (reference sequence). The CDR3 region has the DNA TGTGCCAGTAGACAGGGTAGAGCCTACAATGAGCAGTTCTTC. The encoded protein is CASRQGRAYNEQFF.

This clone occurred once. This rearrangement joins TRBV2 to TRBJ2-7; the D gene is possibly TRBD1 (5 bases). This CDR3 is 14 amino acids long. The ends were cut back, 7 bases at V and 2 bases at J, with 15 bases in the middle. Germline V CDR1 and CDR2: SNHLY, FYNNEI. Written as DNA, the CDR3 is TGTGCCAGCAACCCCTCCACAGGTCCCTACGAGCAGTACTTC. This gives the protein CASNPSTGPYEQYF. The full variable domain, rest sourced from reference TRBV2 and TRBJ2-7, is EPEVTQTPSHQVTQMGQEVILRCVPISNHLYFYWYRQILGQKVEFLVSFYNNEISEKSEIFDDQFSVERPDGSNFTLKIRSTKLEDSAMYFCASNPSTGPYEQYFGPGTRLTVT.

The rearrangement uses TRBV6-5 and TRBJ1-2; 7 bases are shared with TRBD1. CDR1 MNHEY and CDR2 SVGAGI come from the germline V gene. The CDR3 extends over 14 amino acids. J was trimmed by 7 bases and V by 0 bases; bases with no gene match: 5. The CDR3 DNA follows: TGTGCCAGCAGTTACTCAGGGGGCTGGGGTGGCTACACCTTC. This sequence encodes CASSYSGGWGGYTF.

The chain is built from TRBV10-3 and TRBJ2-5; 7 nucleotides align to TRBD2. The J segment lost 5 bases and the V segment lost 0 bases, leaving 3 bases of the junction unmatched. The CDR3 sequence is 14 residues long. CDR1 is ENHRY and CDR2 is SYGVKD in the germline V gene. The CDR3 protein is CAISESGGYETQYF. In nucleotides, the CDR3 is TGTGCCATCAGTGAGTCGGGAGGGTATGAGACCCAGTACTTC.

This chain uses TRBV30 with TRBJ2-3; 7 bases line up with TRBD2. Looked up from germline, CDR1 is GTSNPN and CDR2 is SVGIG (reference sequence). The CDR3 loop spans 15 amino acids. V lost 4 bases to trimming and J lost 1 base; unmatched junction nucleotides: 8. The CDR3 sequence: CAWNWEGGGTDTQYF. As DNA, the CDR3 is TGTGCCTGGAACTGGGAGGGAGGGGGCACAGATACGCAGTATTTT. Full variable domain (outside the CDR3, taken from reference TRBV30 and TRBJ2-3): SQTIHQWPATLVQPVGSPLSLECTVEGTSNPNLYWYRQAAGRGLQLLFYSVGIGQISSEVPQNLSASRPQDRQFILSSKKLLLSDSGFYLCAWNWEGGGTDTQYFGPGTRLTVL.

CDR3 protein: CASSSSKSEQYF. CDR3 nucleotides: TGTGCCAGCAGTTCCAGTAAGTCCGAGCAGTACTTC. The V and J genes are TRBV28 and TRBJ2-7; D remains unclear. CDR3 length equals 12 residues. Deletions cut 4 bases from V and 6 bases from J, with 10 bases between. CDR1 and CDR2 from the germline V gene are MDHEN and SYDVKM.

The gene calls are TRBV11-2 and TRBJ2-3, with TRBD2 identical over 10 bases. This CDR3 contains 17 residues. J lost 2 bases, V lost 2 bases, and 7 bases had no gene match. Germline V gene lookup returns CDR1 SGHAT and CDR2 FQNNGV. The CDR3 loop is CASSLRGLAGVTDTQYF. The CDR3 DNA reads TGTGCCAGCAGCTTAAGGGGGCTAGCGGGAGTCACAGATACGCAGTATTTT. The variable domain in full, completed from reference TRBV11-2 and TRBJ2-3, reads EAGVAQSPRYKIIEKRQSVAFWCNPISGHATLYWYQQILGQGPKLLIQFQNNGVVDDSQLPKDRFSAERLKGVDSTLKIQPAKLEDSAVYLCASSLRGLAGVTDTQYFGPGTRLTVL.

The chain combines TRBV21-1 with TRBJ2-3; the table's D call TRBD2 went unverified against the DNA. TRBV21-1 is reported as a pseudogene. CDR3 length: 19 residues. CDR3 DNA sequence: TGTGCCAGCATCAGCAAAGAGGGTAATAGAGTGCCAAACACAGATACGCAGTATTTT. Amino acids: CASISKEGNRVPNTDTQYF.

The CDR3 DNA follows: TGCGCCAGCAGCTTAAGGGAGTCTTGGAACACTGAAGCTTTCTTT. Translating gives CASSLRESWNTEAFF. The V and J genes are TRBV5-1 and TRBJ1-1; D not resolved. From germline, CDR1 is SGHRS and CDR2 YFSETQ. The V gene lost 2 bases and the J gene lost 1 base, with 12 bases spanning the gap. The CDR3 is 15 amino acids.

Points on this clone: The sample carries other DNA sequences with the same CDR3. The genes are TRBV18 and TRBJ2-5, with 7 bases aligning to TRBD1. Germline V gene lookup returns CDR1 KGHSH and CDR2 LQKENI. This CDR3 is 13 amino acids long. The trim removed 4 bases at V and 5 bases at J, leaving 4 bases unmatched. CDR3 amino acids: CASSQGARETQYF. CDR3 bases: TGTGCCAGCTCACAGGGGGCCCGGGAGACCCAGTACTTC. Full variable domain (outside the CDR3, taken from reference TRBV18 and TRBJ2-5): NAGVMQNPRHLVRRRGQEARLRCSPMKGHSHVYWYRQLPEEGLKFMVYLQKENIIDESGMPKERFSAEFPKEGPSILRIQQVVRGDSAAYFCASSQGARETQYFGPGTRLLVL.

This chain joins TRBV4-3 and TRBJ2-1, with 14 bases lining up with TRBD2. CDR1 is LGHNA and CDR2 is YSLEER in the germline V gene. The CDR3 runs to 19 residues. V was pared by 1 base and J by 7 bases, with 12 bases of the junction left unmatched. The CDR3 loop is CASSQGRLAGGLGRNEQFF. The CDR3 nucleotides are TGCGCCAGCAGCCAAGGCCGACTAGCGGGAGGGCTGGGTCGTAATGAGCAGTTCTTC.

This chain uses TRBV4-1 with TRBJ2-7; D might be TRBD1 (7 bases). The V gene lost 4 bases and the J gene lost 3 bases, with 16 bases spanning the gap. The germline V gene encodes CDR1 MGHRA and CDR2 YSYEKL. The CDR3 is 15 residues long. CDR3 region: CASSRTGVADYEQYF. The CDR3 DNA is TGCGCCAGCAGCCGGACAGGCGTAGCGGACTACGAGCAGTACTTC.